The present T cell receptor (beta chain) was sequenced within a study of shared clonotypes between healthy human individuals. The CDR3 is 14 residues long. CDR1 is SGHNT, CDR2 YYREEE, per germline (reference sequence). With V trimmed by 4 bases and J by 9 bases, 13 bases remained unmatched. TCRdb's table, derived via immunoSEQ multiplex PCR, lists solely in-frame clones and lacks some. Of some 2.1 million clones listed, roughly 96% were seen once; the top ten hold 0.1% to 0.15%. V usage is TRBV5-4 and J usage is TRBJ2-7, with 7 bases lining up with TRBD1. The TCR originated in a man between 18 and 29 years old in good health. Sequenced sample: naive CD4+ T cells sorted from blood. Subset specified: CD45RA+ positively selected. The CDR3 region is CASSPGQVSEVQYF. In DNA form, the CDR3 reads TGTGCCAGCAGCCCTGGACAGGTCTCAGAAGTGCAGTACTTC.